This is a list of T cell receptor beta chains from one sample in a study of T cell repertoires in cytomegalovirus infection. These receptors' targets are unknown. MiXCR, applied by TCRdb to the reads, yields one record per CDR3 protein. The sample shows approximately 990,000 distinct CDR3 sequences, 31% of them seen only once. Sequenced material: cultured CD8+ T cells from PBMCs, taken from culture after CMV antigen stimulation. The source is a human donor in good health (CMV status not recorded). Some clones in this sample may be carry-over from other donors' samples. The conserved cysteine and the conserved F or W are not part of the CDR3 here. Where a row states a size, it is once, few, many or the class of an expanded clone; other rows omit it.

v_call	j_call	clone_size	cdr3_aa
TRBV3-1	TRBJ1-4	once	ASSQVVRQGTNEKLF
TRBV7-9	TRBJ1-2	.	ASSGTGSAYGYT
TRBV6-1	TRBJ1-1	.	ASTTLGVTEAF
TRBV20-1	TRBJ1-6	few	SARPRGTYNSPLH
TRBV6-5	TRBJ1-1	.	ASSYRFGQGAWRTEAF
TRBV7-6	TRBJ2-1	many	ASSLELAGSYNEQF
TRBV7-2	TRBJ2-3	many	ASGPDTQY
TRBV29-1	TRBJ2-5	few	SVEGPRGTQY
TRBV19	TRBJ1-5	few	ASSDQGGQPQH
TRBV27	TRBJ1-2	.	ASSLGAGTANYGYT
TRBV7-3	TRBJ2-5	.	VSSKSIGTGQETQY
TRBV9	TRBJ1-5	few	ASSVDREPGQPQH
TRBV28	TRBJ2-1	few	ASSSLIRTSGGELYNEQF
TRBV7-9	TRBJ1-5	many	ATRRGSNQPQH
TRBV20-1	TRBJ1-1	.	SASRDSRPWTEAF
TRBV7-9	TRBJ2-3	many	ASSSRDSYVDTQY
TRBV9	TRBJ1-4	.	ASSVDPGTGAGEKLF
TRBV6-1	TRBJ2-7	many	ASRDRGSYEQY
TRBV7-6	TRBJ1-3	many	ASSSGRVGLGNTIY
TRBV20-1	TRBJ2-7	.	SARGDFSYEQY
TRBV19	TRBJ2-7	many	ASSVQKGVSYEQY
TRBV7-2	TRBJ2-1	many	ASRSVAGSHNEQF
TRBV18	TRBJ1-1	few	ASSQPGQGSEAF
TRBV6-6	TRBJ1-4	.	ASTSREFNEKLF
TRBV6-2/TRBV6-3	TRBJ2-1	.	ASSYSGGQGIFYEQF
TRBV5-1	TRBJ2-7	.	ASSLGASGGDEQY
TRBV4-1	TRBJ1-2	.	ASSQGFGQTYGYT
TRBV7-6	TRBJ2-5	many	ASSLGGGREETQY
TRBV12-3/TRBV12-4	TRBJ1-6	.	ASTAGRSPLH
TRBV28	TRBJ1-5	.	ASSLVVPPQH
TRBV20-1	TRBJ2-1	.	SALDESYNEQF
TRBV27	TRBJ2-5	.	ASKSDVWETQY
TRBV10-2	TRBJ2-2	few	ASSEGVRGSLFPGELF
TRBV7-4	TRBJ2-5	.	ASSVTSGGALETQY
TRBV7-9	TRBJ1-6	few	ASSPTGLGNSPLH
TRBV4-3	TRBJ1-1	few	ASSQGVRAPEAF
TRBV27	TRBJ1-1	.	ASSPFWRLTEAF
TRBV2	TRBJ2-7	.	ASSDPLDRYPYEQY
TRBV7-6	TRBJ2-7	many	ASSLAPTGVYEQY
TRBV13	TRBJ1-2	.	ASSRGGSNGYT
TRBV27	TRBJ2-1	.	ASSSRDRSHNEQF
TRBV15	TRBJ2-1	.	ATSRDGGGGAEEQF
TRBV6-1	TRBJ2-1	.	ASSLWTYNEQF